This T cell receptor beta chain was profiled in a study of blood T cells in healthy people across ages. The overall study: The capture of about one barcoded beta molecule per two T cells was achieved by template switching.

Whole-study results and caveats: Roughly linearly, TCR beta diversity per million T cells fell as age increased.

For this clonotype: Its antigen is as yet unknown.

Peripheral blood, around 10 milliliters per donor, was collected. A second about 7 to 11 cycle PCR used barcoded and J-beta primers. TCRdb re-derived calls from the 5' RACE reads in MiXCR, one entry per CDR3 protein. The data hold around 940,000 distinct CDR3 sequences, with 51% observed a single time. The specimen was blood. The clonotype originates from an older woman in good health.

The CDR3 sequence: CASRIGQGEDEQFF. The CDR3 DNA follows: TGTGCCAGCAGGATTGGACAGGGTGAGGATGAGCAGTTCTTC. The rearrangement links TRBV2 to TRBJ2-1; 8 nucleotides align to TRBD1. Germline values: CDR1 SNHLY, CDR2 FYNNEI. V shed 6 bases and J 8 bases; nucleotides not matched to a gene: 9. This CDR3 region has 14 residues.